The sequence of this T cell receptor (beta chain) was determined in a study of human T cells and chemical hapten exposure. As for the study in general: TCR yields per sample varied mostly from small pooled library volume differences. Findings and limits, study-wide: Expanded TCRs were compared with controls, and the expanded TCRs formed significantly more large CDR3 similarity clusters.

TCRdb processed the RACE reads anew with MiXCR; each CDR3 protein has one entry. Among approximately 320,000 distinct CDR3 sequences listed, 5% to 6.5% were seen once. As for this clonotype: No antigen is known for it.

As for time point: pre-sensitization, week 0. Noted treatment: therapeutic diphenylcyclopropenone sensitization with weekly scalp DPC. CDR1 and CDR2 (germline): DFQATT, SNEGSKA (reference sequence). The CDR3 runs 14 residues. V was pared by 2 bases and J by 6 bases, with 13 bases between. The receptor comes from a woman aged 18-35 years with alopecia areata. Some clones in this sample may be carry-over from other donors' samples. The genes are TRBV20-1 and TRBJ1-4, with a weak D call TRBD1 (5 bases). The sample consisted of whole blood, taken in connection with sensitization to the hapten diphenylcyclopropenone (DPC). The CDR3 is CSARKQAFDEKLFF. As DNA, the CDR3 is TGCAGTGCTAGAAAACAGGCCTTCGATGAAAAACTGTTTTTT.